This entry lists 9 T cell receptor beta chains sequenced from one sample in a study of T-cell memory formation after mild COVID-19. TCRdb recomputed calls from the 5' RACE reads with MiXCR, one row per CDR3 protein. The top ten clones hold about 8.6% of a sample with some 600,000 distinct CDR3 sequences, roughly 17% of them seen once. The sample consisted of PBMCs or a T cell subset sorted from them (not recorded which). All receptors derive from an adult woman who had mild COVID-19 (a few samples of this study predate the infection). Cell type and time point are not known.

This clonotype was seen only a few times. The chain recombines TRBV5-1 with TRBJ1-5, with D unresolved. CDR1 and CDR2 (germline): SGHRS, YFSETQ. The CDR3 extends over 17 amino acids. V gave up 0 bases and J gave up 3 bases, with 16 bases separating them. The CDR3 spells CASSLVPLDPSNQPQHF. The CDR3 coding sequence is TGCGCCAGCAGCTTGGTCCCTCTGGACCCGTCCAATCAGCCCCAGCATTTT. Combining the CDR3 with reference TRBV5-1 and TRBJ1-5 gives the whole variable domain KAGVTQTPRYLIKTRGQQVTLSCSPISGHRSVSWYQQTPGQGLQFLFEYFSETQRNKGNFPGRFSGRQFSNSRSEMNVSTLELGDSALYLCASSLVPLDPSNQPQHFGDGTRLSIL.

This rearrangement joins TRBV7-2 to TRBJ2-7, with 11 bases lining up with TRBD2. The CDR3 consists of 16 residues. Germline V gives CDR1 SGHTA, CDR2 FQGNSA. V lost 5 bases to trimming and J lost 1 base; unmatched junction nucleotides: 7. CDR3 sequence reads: CASSHKLAGASYEQYF. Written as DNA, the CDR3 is TGTGCCAGCAGCCATAAACTAGCGGGAGCGTCCTACGAGCAGTACTTC. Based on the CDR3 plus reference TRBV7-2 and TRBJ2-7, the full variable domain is GAGVSQSPSNKVTEKGKDVELRCDPISGHTALYWYRQSLGQGLEFLIYFQGNSAPDKSGLPSDRFSAERTGGSVSTLTIQRTQQEDSAVYLCASSHKLAGASYEQYFGPGTRLTVT.

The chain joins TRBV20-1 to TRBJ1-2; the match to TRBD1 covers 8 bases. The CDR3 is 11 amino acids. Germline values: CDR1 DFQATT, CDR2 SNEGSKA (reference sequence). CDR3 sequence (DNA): TGCAGGGCCGGGACAGGAACCGGCTACACCTTC. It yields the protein CRAGTGTGYTF.

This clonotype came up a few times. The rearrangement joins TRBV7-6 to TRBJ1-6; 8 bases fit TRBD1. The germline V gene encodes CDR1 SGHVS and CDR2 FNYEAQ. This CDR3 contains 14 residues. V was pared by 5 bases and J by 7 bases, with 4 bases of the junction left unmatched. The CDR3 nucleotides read TGTGCCAGCAGCAAGGACAGGGTCAATTCACCCCTCCACTTT. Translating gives CASSKDRVNSPLHF.

The CDR3, as DNA: TGTGCCAGCAGAGGACAGGGATCTTTCGAGCAGTACTTC. Its translation is CASRGQGSFEQYF. This chain joins TRBV25-1 and TRBJ2-7; 8 bases map to TRBD1. The CDR3 length is 13 residues. Germline CDR1 and CDR2: MGHDK and SYGVNS. V dropped 6 bases and J dropped 6; count of bases not matched to a gene: 7.

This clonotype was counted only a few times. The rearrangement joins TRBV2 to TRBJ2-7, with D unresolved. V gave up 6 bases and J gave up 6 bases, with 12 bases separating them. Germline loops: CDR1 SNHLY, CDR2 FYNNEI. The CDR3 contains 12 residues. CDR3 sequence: CASRERGFEQYF. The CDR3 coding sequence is TGTGCCAGCAGAGAACGCGGTTTCGAGCAGTACTTC.

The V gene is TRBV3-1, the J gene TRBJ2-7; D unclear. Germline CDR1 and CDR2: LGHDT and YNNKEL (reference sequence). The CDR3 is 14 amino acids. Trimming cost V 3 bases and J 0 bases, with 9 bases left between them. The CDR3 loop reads CASSQDLSSYEQYF. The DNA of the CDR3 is TGTGCCAGCAGCCAGGACCTTTCCTCCTACGAGCAGTACTTC.

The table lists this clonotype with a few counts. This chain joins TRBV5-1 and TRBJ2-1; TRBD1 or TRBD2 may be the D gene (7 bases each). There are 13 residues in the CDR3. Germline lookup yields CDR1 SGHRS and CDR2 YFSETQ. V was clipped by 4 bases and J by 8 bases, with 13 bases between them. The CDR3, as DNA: TGCGCCAGCAGCCACCAGGGGGGGGATGAGCAGTTCTTC. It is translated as CASSHQGGDEQFF.

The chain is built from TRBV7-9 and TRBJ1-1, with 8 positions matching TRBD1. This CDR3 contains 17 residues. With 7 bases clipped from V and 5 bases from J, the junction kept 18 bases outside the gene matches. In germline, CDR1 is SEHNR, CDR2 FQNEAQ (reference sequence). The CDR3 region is CASTFLGRGQVWTEAFF. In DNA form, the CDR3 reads TGTGCCAGCACCTTCCTGGGCAGGGGGCAAGTGTGGACTGAAGCTTTCTTT. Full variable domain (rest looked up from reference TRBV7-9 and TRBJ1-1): DTGVSQNPRHKITKRGQNVTFRCDPISEHNRLYWYRQTLGQGPEFLTYFQNEAQLEKSRLLSDRFSAERPKGSFSTLEIQRTEQGDSAMYLCASTFLGRGQVWTEAFFGQGTRLTVV.